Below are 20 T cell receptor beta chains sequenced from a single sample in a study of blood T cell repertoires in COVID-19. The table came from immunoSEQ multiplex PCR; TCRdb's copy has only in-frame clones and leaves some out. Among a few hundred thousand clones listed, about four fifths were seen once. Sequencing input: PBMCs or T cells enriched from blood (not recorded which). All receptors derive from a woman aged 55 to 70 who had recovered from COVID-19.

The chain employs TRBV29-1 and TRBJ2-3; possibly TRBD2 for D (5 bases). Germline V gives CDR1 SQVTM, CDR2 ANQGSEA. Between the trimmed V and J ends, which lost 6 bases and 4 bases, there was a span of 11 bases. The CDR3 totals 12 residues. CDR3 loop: CSVIEGPDTQYF. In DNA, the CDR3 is TGCAGCGTCATTGAGGGCCCAGATACGCAGTATTTT.

The CDR3 spells CASSMTGTGGYTF. The CDR3 nucleotides read TGTGCCAGCAGCATGACAGGAACAGGTGGCTACACCTTC. V and J are TRBV7-2 and TRBJ1-2, with D tentatively TRBD1 (6 bases). This CDR3 region has 13 residues. CDR1 is SGHTA, CDR2 FQGNSA, per germline. V gave up 5 bases and J gave up 7 bases, with 14 bases separating them.

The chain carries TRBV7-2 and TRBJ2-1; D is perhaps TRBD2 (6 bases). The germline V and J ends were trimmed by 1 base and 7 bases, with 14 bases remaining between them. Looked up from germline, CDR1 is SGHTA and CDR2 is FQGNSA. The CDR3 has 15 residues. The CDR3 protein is CASSLGGVLGNEQFF. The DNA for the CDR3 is TGTGCCAGCAGCTTAGGCGGGGTATTAGGAAATGAGCAGTTCTTC.

CDR3 DNA sequence: TGTGCCAGCAGCCCTACAGGGGGCGCGAATGGCTACACCTTC. Amino acid sequence: CASSPTGGANGYTF. The chain joins TRBV7-9 to TRBJ1-2; 9 bases fit TRBD1. The CDR3 contains 14 residues. Germline V gene data show CDR1 as SEHNR and CDR2 as FQNEAQ (reference sequence). The J segment lost 6 bases and the V segment lost 5 bases, leaving 7 bases of the junction unmatched.

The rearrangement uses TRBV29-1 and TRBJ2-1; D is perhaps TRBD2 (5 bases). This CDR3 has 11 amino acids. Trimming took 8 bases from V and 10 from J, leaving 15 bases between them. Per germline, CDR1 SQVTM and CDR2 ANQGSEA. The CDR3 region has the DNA TGCAGCCCTACGGTGGGCGGGGAGCAGTTCTTC. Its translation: CSPTVGGEQFF.

DNA of the CDR3: TGTGCCAGCAGCCGGGAGGGGGAGGGTCAGCCCCAGCATTTT. Encoded protein: CASSREGEGQPQHF. This chain joins TRBV5-5 and TRBJ1-5; possibly TRBD1 for D (6 bases). This CDR3 has 14 residues. The germline V and J ends were trimmed by 4 bases and 6 bases, with 14 bases remaining between them. CDR1 and CDR2 from the germline V gene are SGHKS and YYEKEE (reference sequence).

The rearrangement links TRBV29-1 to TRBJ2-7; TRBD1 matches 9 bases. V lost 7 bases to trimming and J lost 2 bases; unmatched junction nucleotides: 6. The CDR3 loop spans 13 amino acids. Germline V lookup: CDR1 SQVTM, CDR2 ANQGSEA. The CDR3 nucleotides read TGCAGCGCCCGGGACAGGGATACCTACGAGCAGTACTTC. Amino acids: CSARDRDTYEQYF.

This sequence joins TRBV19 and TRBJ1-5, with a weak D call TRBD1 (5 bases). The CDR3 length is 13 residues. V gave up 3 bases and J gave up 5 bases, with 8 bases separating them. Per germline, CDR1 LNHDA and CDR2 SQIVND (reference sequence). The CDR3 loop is CASSMARDQPQHF. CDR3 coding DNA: TGTGCCAGTAGTATGGCCAGGGATCAGCCCCAGCATTTT.

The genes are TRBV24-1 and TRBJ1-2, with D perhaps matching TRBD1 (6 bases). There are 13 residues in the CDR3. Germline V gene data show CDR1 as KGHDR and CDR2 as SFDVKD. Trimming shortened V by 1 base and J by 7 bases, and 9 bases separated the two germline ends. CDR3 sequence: CATSDFAGAGYTF. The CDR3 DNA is TGTGCCACCAGTGATTTTGCAGGGGCTGGCTACACCTTC.

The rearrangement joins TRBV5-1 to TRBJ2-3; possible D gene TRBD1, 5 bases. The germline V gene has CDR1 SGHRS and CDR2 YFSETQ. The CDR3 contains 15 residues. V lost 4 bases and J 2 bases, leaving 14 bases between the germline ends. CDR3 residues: CASSPPVTDTDTQYF. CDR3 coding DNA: TGCGCCAGCAGCCCACCGGTGACAGACACAGATACGCAGTATTTT.

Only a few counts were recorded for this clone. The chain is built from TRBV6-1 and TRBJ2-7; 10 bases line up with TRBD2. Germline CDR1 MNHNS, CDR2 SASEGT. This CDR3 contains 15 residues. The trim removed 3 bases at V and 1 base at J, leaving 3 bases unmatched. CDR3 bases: TGTGCCAGCAGTGACGGGACTAGCGTTTCCTACGAGCAGTACTTC. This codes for CASSDGTSVSYEQYF.

The CDR3 here is CASSVRQGSYNEQFF. The CDR3 DNA follows: TGTGCCAGCAGTGTGAGGCAGGGTTCCTACAATGAGCAGTTCTTC. The chain has TRBV2 and TRBJ2-1; D is perhaps TRBD1 (5 bases). The CDR3 sequence is 15 residues long. The germline V gene has CDR1 SNHLY and CDR2 FYNNEI. Trimming pared 4 bases from V and 1 base from J, leaving 11 bases between.

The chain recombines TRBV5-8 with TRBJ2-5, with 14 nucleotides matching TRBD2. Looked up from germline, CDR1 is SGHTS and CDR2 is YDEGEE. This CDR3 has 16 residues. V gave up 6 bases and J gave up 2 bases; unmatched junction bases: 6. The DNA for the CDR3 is TGTGCCAGCATCCCTAGACTAGCGGGAGGGCAAGAGACCCAGTACTTC. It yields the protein CASIPRLAGGQETQYF.

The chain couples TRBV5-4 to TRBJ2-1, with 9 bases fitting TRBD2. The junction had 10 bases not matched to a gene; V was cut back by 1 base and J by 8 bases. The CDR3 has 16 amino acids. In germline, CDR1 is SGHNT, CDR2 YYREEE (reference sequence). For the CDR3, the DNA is TGTGCCAGCAGCTTGAGAAGTGGCGGGAGGGCCTATGAGCAGTTCTTC. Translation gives CASSLRSGGRAYEQFF.

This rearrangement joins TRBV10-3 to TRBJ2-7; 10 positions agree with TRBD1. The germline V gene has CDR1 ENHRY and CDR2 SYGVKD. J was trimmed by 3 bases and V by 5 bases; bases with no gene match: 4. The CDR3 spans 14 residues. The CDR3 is CAISSGQGFYEQYF. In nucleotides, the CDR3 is TGTGCCATCAGTTCGGGACAGGGGTTCTACGAGCAGTACTTC.

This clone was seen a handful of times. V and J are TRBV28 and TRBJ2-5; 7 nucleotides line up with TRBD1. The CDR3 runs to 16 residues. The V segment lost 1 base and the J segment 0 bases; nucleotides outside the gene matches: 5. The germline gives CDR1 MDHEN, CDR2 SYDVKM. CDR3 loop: CASSLSGTAYQETQYF. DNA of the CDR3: TGTGCCAGCAGTTTATCCGGGACAGCTTACCAAGAGACCCAGTACTTC.

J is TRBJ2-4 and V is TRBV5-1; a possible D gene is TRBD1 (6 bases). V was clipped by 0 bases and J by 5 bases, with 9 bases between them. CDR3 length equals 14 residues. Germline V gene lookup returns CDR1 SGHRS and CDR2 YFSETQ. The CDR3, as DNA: TGCGCCAGCAGCTTGGGACAGGTAGAAAACATTCAGTACTTC. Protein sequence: CASSLGQVENIQYF.

CDR3 nucleotides: TGTGCCAGCAGCGTAGCTCTGAAGTCACGGGGCACAGATACGCAGTATTTT. Its protein is CASSVALKSRGTDTQYF. V is TRBV9 and J is TRBJ2-3, with unresolved D. This CDR3 is built from 17 residues. V lost 0 bases to trimming and J lost 1 base, with 15 bases between them. Germline V gives CDR1 SGDLS, CDR2 YYNGEE.

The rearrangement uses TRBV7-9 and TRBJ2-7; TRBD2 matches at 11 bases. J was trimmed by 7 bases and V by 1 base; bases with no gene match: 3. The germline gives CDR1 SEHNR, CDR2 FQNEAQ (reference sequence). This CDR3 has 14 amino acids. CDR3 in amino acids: CASSLVPSGREQYF. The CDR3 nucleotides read TGTGCCAGCAGCTTAGTCCCTAGCGGGAGGGAGCAGTACTTC.

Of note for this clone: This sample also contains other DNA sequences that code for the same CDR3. The CDR3 protein is CASSPGGSYEQYF. DNA of the CDR3: TGTGCCAGCTCACCCGGGGGGTCCTACGAGCAGTACTTC. The chain employs TRBV18 and TRBJ2-7; 7 nucleotides align to TRBD2. Germline values: CDR1 KGHSH, CDR2 LQKENI. The CDR3 is made up of 13 amino acids. Losses at the gene ends were 3 bases for V and 1 base for J; bases not matched to a gene: 0. The full variable domain, rest sourced from reference TRBV18 and TRBJ2-7, is NAGVMQNPRHLVRRRGQEARLRCSPMKGHSHVYWYRQLPEEGLKFMVYLQKENIIDESGMPKERFSAEFPKEGPSILRIQQVVRGDSAAYFCASSPGGSYEQYFGPGTRLTVT.